A single sample gave rise to the 25 T cell receptor beta chains below, sequenced in a study of PD-1 blockade in classical Hodgkin lymphoma. Clones were read by immunoSEQ multiplex PCR, and TCRdb kept only the in-frame ones, dropping some. The repertoire includes fewer than 50,000 clones, around 80% of them detected once, and around 37% sits in the top ten. Documented time point: cycle 4 day 1 (C4D1), after more than 5 weeks of nivolumab. All patients relapsed after autologous stem cell transplantation, and brentuximab vedotin exposure varied. The material sequenced was peripheral blood mononuclear cells (PBMCs), taken before the fourth cycle of nivolumab. These TCRs come from a human donor with classical Hodgkin lymphoma.

There are a few counts of this clone. The chain links TRBV12-2 to TRBJ2-1; the table calls TRBD2, which could not be checked here. TRBV12-2 is a known pseudogene. This CDR3 spans 12 amino acids. The CDR3 loop is CASSGWDNEQFF. The CDR3 DNA follows: TGTGCCAGCAGCGGGTGGGACAATGAGCAGTTCTTC.

This sequence joins TRBV9 and TRBJ1-1, with a tentative D call TRBD1 (5 bases). The V gene's germline CDR1 is SGDLS and CDR2 YYNGEE. CDR3 length: 15 amino acids. V lost 0 bases, J lost 2 bases, and 11 bases lay in between. CDR3 sequence (DNA): TGTGCCAGCAGCGTAGACTTAACAGGAAACACTGAAGCTTTCTTT. It specifies CASSVDLTGNTEAFF.

This clone was seen a handful of times. This chain joins TRBV4-3 and TRBJ1-2; D call uncertain. Germline V lookup: CDR1 LGHNA, CDR2 YSLEER. The germline V and J ends were trimmed by 4 bases and 4 bases, with 19 bases remaining between them. The CDR3 consists of 16 residues. CDR3 region: CASSPQAAGSGYGYTF. The DNA for the CDR3 is TGCGCCAGCAGCCCCCAAGCGGCGGGATCCGGCTATGGCTACACCTTC.

The chain employs TRBV7-8 and TRBJ2-7; tentatively, D is TRBD1 or TRBD2 (5 bases each). The CDR3 consists of 13 residues. The V and J ends lost 6 bases and 1 base respectively, with 10 bases between them. Looked up from germline, CDR1 is SGHVS and CDR2 is FQNEAQ. As DNA, the CDR3 is TGTGCCAGCAGAGAGGGGTTATCCTACGAGCAGTACTTC. This codes for CASREGLSYEQYF.

This clone was seen a few times. The J gene is TRBJ1-1, the V gene TRBV28, with D hard to call. The CDR3 is 11 residues long. Germline values: CDR1 MDHEN, CDR2 SYDVKM. Between the trimmed V and J ends, which lost 6 bases and 2 bases, there was a span of 4 bases. CDR3 loop: CASRGNTEAFF. For the CDR3, the DNA is TGTGCCAGCAGGGGCAACACTGAAGCTTTCTTT. Supplemented by reference TRBV28 and TRBJ1-1, the full variable domain reads DVKVTQSSRYLVKRTGEKVFLECVQDMDHENMFWYRQDPGLGLRLIYFSYDVKMKEKGDIPEGYSVSREKKERFSLILESASTNQTSMYLCASRGNTEAFFGQGTRLTVV.

This chain links TRBV6-1 with TRBJ2-7, with TRBD1 matching 8 bases. Germline CDR1 reads MNHNS; CDR2 reads SASEGT. This CDR3 has 16 amino acids. The junction had 10 bases not matched to a gene; V was cut back by 0 bases and J by 6 bases. CDR3 nucleotide sequence: TGTGCCAGCAGTGAAGCTCTGGGGACAGGAGGCTCCGAGCAGTACTTC. This translates into CASSEALGTGGSEQYF.

The chain carries TRBV28 and TRBJ1-4, with D uncertain. Germline V CDR1 and CDR2: MDHEN, SYDVKM. The CDR3 totals 17 residues. V gave up 4 bases and J gave up 3 bases, with 18 bases separating them. CDR3 residues: CASSSALSTWANEKLFF. CDR3 nucleotides: TGTGCCAGCAGTTCCGCCCTGTCGACATGGGCTAATGAAAAACTGTTTTTT. The whole variable domain, filled in from reference TRBV28 and TRBJ1-4, reads DVKVTQSSRYLVKRTGEKVFLECVQDMDHENMFWYRQDPGLGLRLIYFSYDVKMKEKGDIPEGYSVSREKKERFSLILESASTNQTSMYLCASSSALSTWANEKLFFGSGTQLSVL.

The chain employs TRBV7-2 and TRBJ2-2; TRBD1 aligns across 7 bases. With V trimmed by 5 bases and J by 3 bases, 12 bases remained unmatched. Germline assignment: CDR1 SGHTA and CDR2 FQGNSA. This CDR3 has 17 residues. CDR3 in DNA: TGTGCCAGCAGCCCGCACCAACTGACAGGGTACACCGGGGAGCTGTTTTTT. It is translated as CASSPHQLTGYTGELFF. Combining the CDR3 with reference TRBV7-2 and TRBJ2-2 gives the whole variable domain GAGVSQSPSNKVTEKGKDVELRCDPISGHTALYWYRQSLGQGLEFLIYFQGNSAPDKSGLPSDRFSAERTGGSVSTLTIQRTQQEDSAVYLCASSPHQLTGYTGELFFGEGSRLTVL.

This clone was found many times. V is TRBV12-5 and J is TRBJ2-2; TRBD2 might be the D (5 bases). The V end was cut by 7 bases, the J end by 1 base, with 13 bases between. CDR3 length: 15 amino acids. Germline V gene data show CDR1 as LGHNT and CDR2 as FRNRAP. The DNA of the CDR3 is TGTGCTAGTGCCACGCGGGCGGAGAACACCGGGGAGCTGTTTTTT. Protein sequence: CASATRAENTGELFF.

V usage is TRBV7-2 and J usage is TRBJ1-2; D unclear. This CDR3 spans 15 amino acids. Trimming stripped 1 base from V and 1 base from J, with 10 bases between. Germline CDR1 and CDR2: SGHTA and FQGNSA. In DNA form, the CDR3 reads TGTGCCAGCAGCTTAGACCTACTTAATAACTATGGCTACACCTTC. Translated: CASSLDLLNNYGYTF.

V usage is TRBV6-5 and J usage is TRBJ2-7, with D possibly TRBD1 on 6 matching bases. V lost 5 bases to trimming and J lost 1 base, with 12 bases between them. This CDR3 contains 14 residues. From germline, CDR1 is MNHEY and CDR2 SVGAGI. The chain's CDR3 is CASSGDTLSYEQYF. DNA for the CDR3: TGTGCCAGCAGTGGGGACACGCTATCCTACGAGCAGTACTTC.

V gene TRBV25-1 combines with J gene TRBJ2-7, with a possible D match to TRBD1 (5 bases). Germline-derived CDR1 and CDR2 are MGHDK and SYGVNS. Trimming left V 7 bases short and J 5 bases short, with 12 bases between. This CDR3 is 12 amino acids long. The CDR3 protein is CASKGDDHEQYF. CDR3 DNA: TGTGCCAGCAAAGGGGATGACCACGAGCAGTACTTC.

The gene calls are TRBV10-3 and TRBJ1-1; 11 positions match TRBD1. V gave up 5 bases and J gave up 2 bases; unmatched junction bases: 7. This CDR3 comprises 16 residues. Germline CDR1 reads ENHRY; CDR2 reads SYGVKD. Here the CDR3 DNA reads TGTGCCATCAGTTTAACCGGGACAGGGGGAAACACTGAAGCTTTCTTT. Its translation is CAISLTGTGGNTEAFF.

The chain employs TRBV7-3 and TRBJ2-2; D might be TRBD1 (6 bases). Trimming took 2 bases from V and 5 from J, leaving 12 bases between them. There are 15 residues in the CDR3. Germline CDR1 is SGHTA and CDR2 is FQGTGA. DNA of the CDR3: TGTGCCAGCAGCTTATCCTGGACAGCTACCGGGGAGCTGTTTTTT. It yields the protein CASSLSWTATGELFF.

V gene TRBV18 combines with J gene TRBJ1-2, with 9 bases identical to TRBD1. The CDR3 covers 15 residues. The germline V gene has CDR1 KGHSH and CDR2 LQKENI. V shed 3 bases and J 2 bases; nucleotides not matched to a gene: 4. The CDR3 DNA reads TGTGCCAGCTCACCTCAACAGGGGGCGAACTATGGCTACACCTTC. Encoded protein: CASSPQQGANYGYTF.

This clone came up a few times. The chain uses TRBV4-2 and TRBJ1-3, with D perhaps matching TRBD1 (5 bases). Deletions cut 0 bases from V and 2 bases from J, with 11 bases between. Germline CDR1 reads LGHNA; CDR2 reads YNFKEQ. This CDR3 region has 16 residues. This chain's CDR3 is CASSQEGGTTGNTIYF. The CDR3 DNA sequence: TGTGCCAGCAGCCAAGAGGGAGGGACTACTGGAAACACCATATATTTT.

The rearrangement links TRBV9 to TRBJ1-2, with D uncertain. Per germline, CDR1 SGDLS and CDR2 YYNGEE. This CDR3 contains 12 residues. V dropped 4 bases and J dropped 10 bases, with 14 bases sitting between them. CDR3 protein: CASSPHTPDYTF. In DNA, the CDR3 is TGTGCCAGCAGCCCCCATACCCCCGACTACACCTTC.

This rearrangement joins TRBV29-1 to TRBJ2-5; 9 positions match TRBD2. With 8 bases clipped from V and 0 bases from J, the junction kept 10 bases outside the gene matches. Germline CDR1 is SQVTM and CDR2 is ANQGSEA. This CDR3 contains 15 residues. The CDR3 coding sequence is TGCAGCCTACTCCCTAGCGGGGTAAACCAAGAGACCCAGTACTTC. Its translation: CSLLPSGVNQETQYF.

This chain uses TRBV9 with TRBJ2-1, with D tentatively TRBD1 (5 bases). CDR3 length: 15 amino acids. V lost 0 bases and J 0 bases, leaving 7 bases between the germline ends. Germline CDR1 reads SGDLS; CDR2 reads YYNGEE. The CDR3 region is CASSVGQGSYNEQFF. For the CDR3, the DNA is TGTGCCAGCAGCGTAGGGCAGGGCTCCTACAATGAGCAGTTCTTC.

The chain couples TRBV29-1 to TRBJ1-1; 10 bases are a match to TRBD1. CDR1 is SQVTM and CDR2 is ANQGSEA in the germline V gene. V lost 3 bases and J lost 3; bases outside the gene matches: 7. CDR3 length: 15 residues. CDR3 nucleotides: TGCAGCGTTGATCGACAGGGGGCAAGGTACACTGAAGCTTTCTTT. Translating gives CSVDRQGARYTEAFF.

This clone has a handful of counts. The V and J genes are TRBV6-1 and TRBJ1-6, with TRBD1 identical over 7 bases. Unmatched junction bases numbered 10, after V lost 5 bases and J lost 9 bases. CDR1 is MNHNS and CDR2 is SASEGT in the germline V gene. CDR3 length: 15 residues. The CDR3 loop is CASSSRTGWSSPLHF. The CDR3 bases are TGTGCCAGCAGTTCCAGGACAGGTTGGAGTTCACCCCTCCACTTT.

This clone was counted a single time. The chain joins TRBV7-2 to TRBJ1-1; D is ambiguous. CDR3 size: 11 residues. Germline CDR1 SGHTA, CDR2 FQGNSA. V gave up 1 base and J gave up 9 bases, with 6 bases separating them. The CDR3: CASSLESKAFF. The CDR3 DNA reads TGTGCCAGCAGCTTAGAGAGTAAAGCTTTCTTT.

The chain is built from TRBV7-2 and TRBJ2-3; D is unresolved. Germline loops: CDR1 SGHTA, CDR2 FQGNSA. The CDR3 has 12 residues. V gave up 4 bases and J gave up 2 bases, with 4 bases separating them. The CDR3 loop is CASSSYTDTQYF. The CDR3 coding sequence is TGTGCCAGCAGCTCCTACACAGATACGCAGTATTTT.

V is TRBV5-8 and J is TRBJ2-3, with D possibly matching TRBD2 (6 bases). Germline CDR1 is SGHTS and CDR2 is YDEGEE. V lost 0 bases, J lost 1 base, and 18 bases lay in between. This CDR3 has 18 residues. As DNA, the CDR3 is TGTGCCAGCAGCTTGGGGGATAAGGGGACGGGGGGCACAGATACGCAGTATTTT. Encoded protein: CASSLGDKGTGGTDTQYF.

The CDR3 loop is CASSLDGGRTEAFF. CDR3 DNA sequence: TGTGCCAGCAGCTTGGACGGCGGACGAACTGAAGCTTTCTTT. This chain uses TRBV11-3 with TRBJ1-1; D ambiguous. Germline V CDR1 and CDR2: SGHNT, YENEEA. CDR3 length: 14 amino acids. Trimming left V 3 bases short and J 5 bases short, with 13 bases between.